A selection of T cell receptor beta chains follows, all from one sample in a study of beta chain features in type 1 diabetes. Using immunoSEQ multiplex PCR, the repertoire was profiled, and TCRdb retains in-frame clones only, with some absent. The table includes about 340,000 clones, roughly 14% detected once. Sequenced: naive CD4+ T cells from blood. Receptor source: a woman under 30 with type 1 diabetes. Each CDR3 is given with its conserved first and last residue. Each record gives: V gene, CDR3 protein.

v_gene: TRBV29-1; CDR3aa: CSVVAQGATGELFF
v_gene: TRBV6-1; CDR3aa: CASSDLPTSNEQFF
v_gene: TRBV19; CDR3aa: CASSTSGAKAFF
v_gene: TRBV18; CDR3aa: CASSPGTSGRTKQFF
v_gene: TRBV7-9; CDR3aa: CASSTSDGSSYNEQFF
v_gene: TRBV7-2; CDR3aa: CASSYGTSGSSYNEQFF
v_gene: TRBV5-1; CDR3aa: CASSLAGGPFIDIQYF
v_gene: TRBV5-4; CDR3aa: CASSLWASGYNEQFF
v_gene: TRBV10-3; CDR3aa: CAITRVLTGELFF
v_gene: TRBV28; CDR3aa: CASSLTSGGADTQYF